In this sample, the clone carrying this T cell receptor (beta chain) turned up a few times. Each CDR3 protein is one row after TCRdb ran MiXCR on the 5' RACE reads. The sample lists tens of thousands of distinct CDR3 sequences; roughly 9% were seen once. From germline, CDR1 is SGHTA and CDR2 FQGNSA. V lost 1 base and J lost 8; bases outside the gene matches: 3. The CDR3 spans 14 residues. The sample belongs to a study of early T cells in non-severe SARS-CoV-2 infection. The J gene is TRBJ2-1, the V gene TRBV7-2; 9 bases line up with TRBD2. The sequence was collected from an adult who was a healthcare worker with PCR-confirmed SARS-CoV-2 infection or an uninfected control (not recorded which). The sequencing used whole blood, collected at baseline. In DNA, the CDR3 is TGTGCCAGCAGCTTAGAACTAGCGGGCGATGAGCAGTTCTTC. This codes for CASSLELAGDEQFF.